This T cell receptor (beta chain) was found in a study of Ad26.COV2.S vaccination and SARS-CoV-2 variants. Study overall: Recipients of Ad26.COV2.S got it intramuscularly, once or twice 56 days apart.

Treatment given: around 19 received Ad26.COV2.S at low or high dose, single or two shots; several received placebo; per-sample allocation not given. Day 63 after the first injection of vaccine or placebo was the sampling time. Produced via immunoSEQ multiplex PCR; TCRdb's table is partial and in-frame only. The sample contains about 680,000 clones, about 90% of which appear only once. Trimming took off 1 base at V and 4 bases at J, with 6 bases between the two ends. The CDR3 has 13 amino acids. Germline lookup yields CDR1 SGHTA and CDR2 FQGNSA. This TCR was sampled from a person aged 18-65 years who received the Ad26.COV2.S COVID-19 vaccine or a placebo. The chain uses TRBV7-2 and TRBJ2-3, with D uncertain. The source material was peripheral blood, sampled in a trial of Ad26.COV2.S vaccine versus placebo. The CDR3 spells CASSLGWADTQYF. The CDR3 bases are TGTGCCAGCAGCTTAGGCTGGGCAGATACGCAGTATTTT.